This T cell receptor beta chain was retrieved from a study of blood T cell repertoires in COVID-19. Across the whole study: Collection of acute and convalescent COVID-19 samples took place in the United States, Italy and Spain. T cells, B-cell-depleted T cells, or PBMCs supplied cDNA or gDNA.

Here immunoSEQ multiplex PCR was the method, and the copy in TCRdb shows in-frame clones only, minus some. Among 160,000 or so clones listed, approximately 87% were seen once. CDR1 and CDR2 from the germline V gene are SEHNR and FQNEAQ (reference sequence). This CDR3 is 14 amino acids long. The germline V and J ends were trimmed by 3 bases and 2 bases, with 11 bases remaining between them. The TCR originated in a woman between 45 and 65 years old who had recovered from COVID-19. The V call is TRBV7-9, the J call TRBJ2-7; TRBD1 is a possible D gene (6 bases). Sequencing was carried out using PBMCs or T cells enriched from blood (not recorded which). The CDR3 bases are TGTGCCAGCAGCTTGATCCAGGGGACCTACGAGCAGTACTTC. As protein: CASSLIQGTYEQYF.